The rows below give T cell receptor beta chains drawn from one sample of a study of a mutant IDH1 vaccine in newly diagnosed glioma. The antigens of these receptors remain unknown. Clones were sequenced by immunoSEQ multiplex PCR, and TCRdb holds only the in-frame ones, with some missing. The sample lists about 32,000 clones; around 80% were seen once. The specimen was PBMCs, collected from a glioma patient whose treatment included an IDH1 peptide vaccine. The receptors originated from a man between 35 and 55 years old with glioma. Some clones in this sample may be carry-over from other donors' samples. Both conserved end residues are part of each CDR3. The order of the fields is V gene, J gene, clone size, D gene, CDR3 protein, CDR3 DNA. The D gene is left open where the match is weak. Size values are once, few and many counts, or a class for expanded clones, and some rows have none.

TRBV7-3	TRBJ1-1	-	-	CASSFSTDTEAFF	TGTGCCAGCAGCTTCTCTACGGACACTGAAGCTTTCTTT
TRBV27	TRBJ2-7	once	-	CASSLSRDYEQYF	TGTGCCAGCAGCCTCAGCAGGGATTACGAGCAGTACTTC
TRBV5-1	TRBJ2-7	-	-	CASSQTGGSSYEQYF	TGCGCCAGCAGTCAAACTGGGGGGAGCTCCTACGAGCAGTACTTC
TRBV10-3	TRBJ1-1	-	TRBD1	CATTIGTGGRFALAEAFF	TGTGCCACCACCATAGGGACAGGGGGACGTTTCGCCTTGGCTGAAGCTTTCTTT
TRBV4-2	TRBJ1-6	few	-	CASSQALYRDNSPLHF	TGTGCCAGCAGCCAAGCTTTATACAGGGATAATTCACCCCTCCACTTT
TRBV5-6	TRBJ1-1	-	-	CASSLSGPYTEAFF	TGTGCCAGCAGCTTATCGGGTCCTTACACTGAAGCTTTCTTT
TRBV19	TRBJ1-2	-	-	CASSILKGGTYGYTF	TGTGCCAGTAGTATTTTAAAGGGGGGCACCTATGGCTACACCTTC
TRBV6-5	TRBJ1-5	once	TRBD1	CASRPHRGGNQPQHF	TGTGCCAGCAGACCCCACAGGGGCGGCAATCAGCCCCAGCATTTT
TRBV7-2	TRBJ1-1	-	-	CASSFGGAMNTEAFF	TGTGCCAGCAGCTTCGGGGGGGCCATGAACACTGAAGCTTTCTTT
TRBV5-1	TRBJ2-5	-	TRBD2	CASSGTSGGPPATQYF	TGCGCCAGCAGCGGGACTAGCGGGGGCCCACCGGCGACCCAGTACTTC
TRBV7-9	TRBJ2-7	-	-	CASSSQGRSSYEQYF	TGTGCCAGCAGCTCCCAGGGGCGAAGCTCCTACGAGCAGTACTTC
TRBV5-1	TRBJ2-1	few	TRBD1	CASSSGTGDNEQFF	TGCGCCAGCAGCTCCGGGACAGGGGACAATGAGCAGTTCTTC
TRBV7-2	TRBJ1-6	-	-	CASSPGGRGDSPLHF	TGTGCCAGCAGCCCCGGGGGCAGGGGAGATTCACCCCTCCACTTT
TRBV27	TRBJ1-1	-	-	CATTRGGASNTEAFF	TGTGCCACCACGCGGGGGGGAGCTTCAAACACTGAAGCTTTCTTT
TRBV5-8	TRBJ1-3	-	TRBD1	CASSGQGARGNTIYF	TGTGCCAGCAGCGGACAGGGGGCGCGAGGAAACACCATATATTTT
TRBV12-5	TRBJ1-6	-	-	CASGFHAGADSPLHF	TGTGCTAGTGGTTTCCATGCGGGCGCGGATTCACCCCTCCACTTT
TRBV5-4	TRBJ2-5	-	-	CASSGQPQETQYF	TGTGCCAGCAGCGGACAGCCCCAAGAGACCCAGTACTTC
TRBV9	TRBJ1-1	-	TRBD1	CASSSRGGWGTEAFF	TGTGCCAGCAGCTCGAGAGGGGGCTGGGGCACTGAAGCTTTCTTT
TRBV10-2	TRBJ1-1	-	-	CASSVPEGNTEAFF	TGCGCCAGCAGTGTCCCAGAAGGGAACACTGAAGCTTTCTTT
TRBV7-4	TRBJ1-1	few	-	CASSSPFFMNTEAFF	TGTGCCAGCAGCTCGCCATTCTTTATGAACACTGAAGCTTTCTTT
TRBV5-1	TRBJ1-1	-	TRBD1	CASSLGQGGSTEAFF	TGCGCCAGCAGCTTGGGACAGGGGGGAAGCACTGAAGCTTTCTTT
TRBV5-1	TRBJ2-2	-	-	CASSLNVRHNTGELFF	TGCGCCAGCAGCTTGAATGTCAGGCATAACACCGGGGAGCTGTTTTTT
TRBV5-4	TRBJ2-3	-	TRBD2	CASSLQRGASTDTQYF	TGTGCCAGCAGCTTGCAGCGGGGGGCTAGCACAGATACGCAGTATTTT
TRBV5-4	TRBJ2-1	once	TRBD2	CASSLGFLAGGQGEQFF	TGTGCCAGCAGCTTGGGATTCCTAGCGGGGGGGCAGGGTGAGCAGTTCTTC
TRBV27	TRBJ1-1	-	TRBD1	CASSHRDRAGTEAFF	TGTGCCAGCAGTCACCGGGACAGGGCTGGCACTGAAGCTTTCTTT
TRBV30	TRBJ1-6	-	-	CAGRGSKITGAPLHF	TGTGCCGGAAGGGGGAGTAAAATAACGGGGGCACCCCTCCACTTT
TRBV6-1	TRBJ1-2	-	-	CASSVKWNYGYTF	TGTGCCAGCAGTGTAAAATGGAACTATGGCTACACCTTC
TRBV4-3	TRBJ1-1	-	-	CASSQSGVAFF	TGCGCCAGCAGCCAATCAGGGGTAGCTTTCTTT
TRBV21-1	TRBJ1-1	-	-	CASEGDRESRDTEAFF	TGTGCCAGCGAAGGGGACAGGGAGTCGAGGGACACTGAAGCTTTCTTT
TRBV28	TRBJ1-1	-	TRBD1	CASSFGAAGGMTEAFF	TGTGCCAGCAGTTTTGGGGCGGCAGGGGGAATGACTGAAGCTTTCTTT
TRBV29-1	TRBJ1-1	-	-	CTSGGQGQNTEAFF	TGCACCTCGGGGGGGCAGGGGCAAAACACTGAAGCTTTCTTT
TRBV5-1	TRBJ2-1	few	-	CASSLRSSSYNEQFF	TGCGCCAGCAGCTTGCGCTCGAGCTCCTACAATGAGCAGTTCTTC
TRBV30	TRBJ2-7	-	-	CAWSVGRDYEQYF	TGTGCCTGGAGTGTGGGCAGGGACTACGAGCAGTACTTC
TRBV5-8	TRBJ1-2	-	-	CASSLEGRNYGYTF	TGTGCCAGCAGCTTGGAAGGGAGAAACTATGGCTACACCTTC
TRBV27	TRBJ2-5	-	TRBD2	CASSLSSPGGETQYF	TGTGCCAGCAGTTTAAGCTCCCCGGGGGGGGAGACCCAGTACTTC
TRBV21-1	TRBJ1-1	few	-	CASSKAQEARTEAFF	TGTGCCAGCAGCAAAGCCCAGGAGGCACGCACTGAAGCTTTCTTT
TRBV2	TRBJ1-2	-	-	CASRYRAEDGYTF	TGTGCCAGCAGGTATCGGGCGGAGGACGGCTACACCTTC
TRBV18	TRBJ2-7	-	-	CASSSLKSSYEQYF	TGTGCCAGCTCATCCCTAAAGAGCTCCTACGAGCAGTACTTC
TRBV6-5	TRBJ1-2	-	-	CASSLSGAGDGYTF	TGTGCCAGCAGCTTATCCGGGGCAGGGGATGGCTACACCTTC
TRBV11-2	TRBJ2-7	-	-	CASSSSRVGEQYF	TGTGCCAGCAGCTCGTCCCGCGTAGGCGAGCAGTACTTC
TRBV30	TRBJ1-1	-	TRBD1	CAWSRQGARNTEAFF	TGTGCCTGGAGTAGGCAGGGGGCGCGGAACACTGAAGCTTTCTTT
TRBV10-3	TRBJ2-7	-	TRBD1	CAISQGQYEQYF	TGTGCCATCAGCCAGGGACAGTACGAGCAGTACTTC
TRBV10-3	TRBJ2-7	-	TRBD2	CAISETGLVEYEQYF	TGTGCCATCAGTGAGACGGGACTAGTGGAGTACGAGCAGTACTTC
TRBV5-1	TRBJ2-1	-	-	CASSLLGGTAVNEQFF	TGCGCCAGCAGCTTGCTCGGGGGTACCGCGGTGAATGAGCAGTTCTTC